This TCR beta chain was identified in a study of blood T cell repertoires in COVID-19. As for the study in general: COVID-19 samples collected from the United States, Italy and Spain covered acute and convalescent phases. The cDNA or gDNA used as material had been derived from T cells, B-cell-depleted T cells, or PBMCs.

Trimming at V came to 10 bases and at J to 4 bases, leaving 14 bases not matched to a gene. The CDR3 spans 15 residues. Germline loops: CDR1 MDHEN, CDR2 SYDVKM. Some clones are missing from TCRdb's copy, which holds only in-frame ones; the method was immunoSEQ multiplex PCR. The sample records 150,000 to 200,000 clones, around 85% being singletons. V is TRBV28 and J is TRBJ2-7; TRBD1 aligns across 9 bases. The sequenced sample consisted of peripheral blood. The clonotype was recovered from a man in his 70s with active or convalescent COVID-19. The CDR3 sequence is CATERSGQGNYEQYF. In DNA form, the CDR3 reads TGTGCCACCGAGAGGTCGGGACAGGGTAATTACGAGCAGTACTTC.